This TCR beta chain comes out of a study of beta chain features in type 1 diabetes. Study observations and caveats: Type 1 diabetes patients showed a moderate but significant shortening of TCRB CDR3s in all four CD4+ subsets. For patients and controls alike, PCR might favor shorter templates to the same degree.

The V and J ends lost 5 bases and 5 bases, in that order; junction bases with no gene match: 9. Per germline, CDR1 GTSNPN and CDR2 SVGIG (reference sequence). The CDR3 is made up of 14 amino acids. The whole isolated RNA underwent reverse transcription, so sequencing captured expressed TCRB transcripts. The assay was immunoSEQ multiplex PCR, and TCRdb's table has in-frame clones only and misses some. The repertoire holds 200,000 to 250,000 clones, 9.6% seen once, with approximately 0.035% in the top ten. In regard to this clone: Its target is unknown.

What was sequenced was naive CD4+ T cells from blood. The chain joins TRBV30 to TRBJ1-3; TRBD1 aligns across 7 bases. The TCR was taken from a woman under 30 in good health. CDR3 amino acids: CAWALTGSRNTIYF. Here the CDR3 DNA reads TGTGCCTGGGCTCTGACAGGGAGTAGAAACACCATATATTTT. The full variable domain, rest sourced from reference TRBV30 and TRBJ1-3, is SQTIHQWPATLVQPVGSPLSLECTVEGTSNPNLYWYRQAAGRGLQLLFYSVGIGQISSEVPQNLSASRPQDRQFILSSKKLLLSDSGFYLCAWALTGSRNTIYFGEGSWLTVV.